These 21 T cell receptor beta chains came from one sample sequenced in a study of T cell repertoires in cytomegalovirus infection. TCRdb processed the reads anew with MiXCR; each CDR3 protein has one entry. The sample lists 300,000 or so distinct CDR3 sequences; over 20% were seen once. Input material: PBMCs. The receptors were gathered from a human donor in good health (CMV status not recorded). Some clones in this sample may be carry-over from other donors' samples.

Comments on this clonotype: This may come from a read error, since a much larger clone is one base off. This chain joins TRBV7-2 and TRBJ1-3, with D perhaps TRBD1 (6 bases). Trimming took off 0 bases at V and 6 bases at J, with 9 bases between the two ends. The CDR3 is made up of 14 amino acids. CDR1 SGHTA and CDR2 FQGNSA come from the germline V gene. The chain's CDR3 is CASSLAAGENTIYF. In DNA form, the CDR3 reads TGTGCCAGCAGCTTAGCTGCAGGGGAAAACACCATATATTTT.

This clonotype was detected ten times or more. V and J are TRBV19 and TRBJ2-5; D not resolved. The V gene lost 7 bases and the J gene lost 0 bases, with 18 bases spanning the gap. The CDR3 covers 16 residues. Germline CDR1 and CDR2: LNHDA and SQIVND (reference sequence). The CDR3 sequence: CASIRAGPLYQETQYF. CDR3 nucleotides: TGTGCCAGTATTCGCGCCGGGCCACTGTACCAAGAGACCCAGTACTTC.

CDR3 in DNA: TGTGCCAGTAGGACAGGGTTGGGCACTGAAGCTTTCTTT. Its protein is CASRTGLGTEAFF. V usage is TRBV19 and J usage is TRBJ1-1, with 7 bases lining up with TRBD1. The trim removed 6 bases at V and 4 bases at J, leaving 5 bases unmatched. Germline V gene sequence: CDR1 LNHDA, CDR2 SQIVND (reference sequence). The CDR3 consists of 13 residues.

This clonotype was picked up one time. The chain is built from TRBV2 and TRBJ1-3; maybe TRBD1 (6 bases). Germline loops: CDR1 SNHLY, CDR2 FYNNEI. With 4 bases removed from V and 0 bases from J, the gap between germline ends came to 31 bases. The length of the CDR3 is 22 residues. DNA of the CDR3: TGTGCCAGCAGTGTTGACGGGCAACAAATGGGACACTCGAAGAGCTCTGGAAACACCATATATTTT. The encoded protein is CASSVDGQQMGHSKSSGNTIYF.

The sample holds a few counts of this clonotype. The chain has TRBV11-2 and TRBJ2-1; the D gene could be TRBD1 or TRBD2 (5 bases each). Trimming stripped 0 bases from V and 6 bases from J, with 6 bases between. The CDR3 sequence is 13 residues long. CDR1 and CDR2 (germline): SGHAT, FQNNGV. The CDR3 loop is CASSLERGNEQFF. Here the CDR3 DNA reads TGTGCCAGCAGCTTAGAGAGGGGCAATGAGCAGTTCTTC.

The table lists this clonotype with many counts. V is TRBV7-2 and J is TRBJ1-2, with 9 bases lining up with TRBD1. V was pared by 4 bases and J by 8 bases, with 14 bases of the junction left unmatched. The CDR3 has 16 amino acids. The germline gives CDR1 SGHTA, CDR2 FQGNSA. In DNA form, the CDR3 reads TGTGCCAGCAGCTCGTCCCGCTTGGGACAGGGAAAAGGCTACACCTTC. Translated, it gives CASSSSRLGQGKGYTF.

The chain links TRBV29-1 to TRBJ1-1, with D hard to call. V lost 5 bases and J lost 1, with 5 bases in between. The V gene's germline CDR1 is SQVTM and CDR2 ANQGSEA. The CDR3 sequence is 11 residues long. CDR3 loop: CSVYKNTEAFF. DNA of the CDR3: TGCAGCGTTTACAAGAACACTGAAGCTTTCTTT.

This clonotype was detected ten times or more. The J gene is TRBJ1-2, the V gene TRBV7-2; the D is unclear. This CDR3 is 12 amino acids long. The V gene's germline CDR1 is SGHTA and CDR2 FQGNSA. V was pared by 6 bases and J by 5 bases, with 10 bases between. CDR3 nucleotides: TGTGCCAGCAGTCCAAGTGGGTATGGCTACACCTTC. It codes for CASSPSGYGYTF.

This chain uses TRBV20-1 with TRBJ2-3; maybe TRBD2 (5 bases). The CDR3 covers 12 residues. V shed 5 bases and J shed 4 bases, with 10 bases lying between them. The germline V gene has CDR1 DFQATT and CDR2 SNEGSKA (reference sequence). The CDR3 region has the DNA TGCAGTGCTTGGCGGGTTTCAGATACGCAGTATTTT. As protein: CSAWRVSDTQYF.

This clonotype was counted many times. J is TRBJ2-3 and V is TRBV7-6; the match to TRBD2 covers 8 bases. The V segment lost 1 base and the J segment 7 bases; nucleotides outside the gene matches: 13. CDR1 and CDR2 (germline): SGHVS, FNYEAQ. The CDR3 consists of 17 residues. CDR3 sequence: CASSLGTSGAQRNTQYF. CDR3 coding DNA: TGTGCCAGCAGCTTAGGAACTAGCGGAGCCCAGAGAAATACGCAGTATTTT.

This clonotype was seen a few times. The CDR3 region has the DNA TGCAGCGTTGGCAGGGGCGGCAATCAGCCCCAGCATTTT. This gives the protein CSVGRGGNQPQHF. This chain uses TRBV29-1 with TRBJ1-5; tentatively, D is TRBD1 (6 bases). Trimming took off 4 bases at V and 2 bases at J, with 9 bases between the two ends. Germline CDR1 is SQVTM and CDR2 is ANQGSEA. CDR3 length equals 13 residues.

The chain is built from TRBV7-2 and TRBJ2-2, with D perhaps matching TRBD2 (5 bases). V shed 4 bases and J shed 4 bases, with 13 bases lying between them. CDR1 and CDR2 (germline): SGHTA, FQGNSA. The CDR3 length is 15 residues. The DNA of the CDR3 is TGTGCCAGCAGCTCCTTGGGGAGTCGCACCGGGGAGCTGTTTTTT. This codes for CASSSLGSRTGELFF.

This clonotype has just a few counts. J is TRBJ2-1 and V is TRBV4-1; tentative D call: TRBD2 (7 bases). V gave up 4 bases and J gave up 2 bases, with 12 bases separating them. There are 15 residues in the CDR3. Germline V CDR1 and CDR2: MGHRA, YSYEKL. CDR3 in DNA: TGCGCCAGCAGCCCACGGGGGGACACCTACAATGAGCAGTTCTTC. Amino acids: CASSPRGDTYNEQFF.

With regard to this clonotype: A much larger clonotype is one base distant, so this may be a read error. This likely comes from a read error, as the CDR3 has no conserved phenylalanine or tryptophan at its end. The rearrangement links TRBV7-2 to TRBJ2-1; D not certain. Germline values: CDR1 SGHTA, CDR2 FQGNSA. This CDR3 contains 18 residues. With 1 base removed from V and 1 base from J, the gap between germline ends came to 17 bases. The CDR3 DNA is TGTGCCAGCAGCTTAGTAGGTGGCCGCAGAGTTTCCTACAATGAGCAGTTCCTC. This sequence encodes CASSLVGGRRVSYNEQFL.

V usage is TRBV19 and J usage is TRBJ2-3; D remains ambiguous. The CDR3 runs to 18 residues. Looked up from germline, CDR1 is LNHDA and CDR2 is SQIVND (reference sequence). The V gene lost 0 bases and the J gene lost 6 bases, with 22 bases spanning the gap. The DNA of the CDR3 is TGTGCCAGTAGTATAGACCGACTTGCGGCCCAAACGGCGGATACGCAGTATTTT. Amino acid sequence: CASSIDRLAAQTADTQYF.

This clonotype was picked up a small number of times. The chain employs TRBV7-9 and TRBJ1-2; D is ambiguous. The V end was cut by 5 bases, the J end by 4 bases, with 17 bases between. The CDR3 contains 15 residues. The V gene's germline CDR1 is SEHNR and CDR2 FQNEAQ (reference sequence). CDR3 sequence: CASSPGLLNLYGYTF. In DNA form, the CDR3 reads TGTGCCAGCAGCCCCGGACTGCTTAATCTCTATGGCTACACCTTC.

V usage is TRBV14 and J usage is TRBJ2-7; D is possibly TRBD2 (5 bases). V gave up 4 bases and J gave up 0 bases, with 16 bases separating them. This CDR3 is 16 amino acids long. Germline CDR1 and CDR2: SGHDN and FVKESK. The CDR3 coding sequence is TGTGCCAGCAGCCCCCCGGTTAGCGTAATCTCCTACGAGCAGTACTTC. This encodes CASSPPVSVISYEQYF.

This clonotype is a singleton in its sample. The rearrangement uses TRBV7-2 and TRBJ1-2, with a weak D call TRBD1 (5 bases). This CDR3 comprises 13 residues. Trimming pared 2 bases from V and 6 bases from J, leaving 10 bases between. CDR1 and CDR2 from the germline V gene are SGHTA and FQGNSA. CDR3 residues: CASSLKGSNGYTF. DNA for the CDR3: TGTGCCAGCAGCTTAAAGGGGAGTAATGGCTACACCTTC.

In its sample, this clonotype was seen many times. V and J are TRBV7-2 and TRBJ2-2; D unclear. Deletions cut 4 bases from V and 6 bases from J, with 6 bases between. This CDR3 is 12 amino acids long. CDR1 and CDR2 (germline): SGHTA, FQGNSA. CDR3 in DNA: TGTGCCAGCAGCTGGCGTTCCGGGGAGCTGTTTTTT. This gives the protein CASSWRSGELFF.

The CDR3 DNA is TGTGCCAGCAGCTTACCAACCTCTGGAAACACCATATATTTT. Protein product: CASSLPTSGNTIYF. This chain uses TRBV5-6 with TRBJ1-3; no clear D gene. In germline, CDR1 is SGHDT, CDR2 YYEEEE. The CDR3 covers 14 residues. The ends were cut back, 2 bases at V and 0 bases at J, with 6 bases in the middle.

V and J are TRBV6-2 or TRBV6-3 and TRBJ1-1, with 8 bases fitting TRBD1. J lost 7 bases, V lost 4 bases, and 14 bases had no gene match. The CDR3 has 16 amino acids. Germline assignment: CDR1 MNHEY and CDR2 SVGEGT. The CDR3, as DNA: TGTGCCAGCAGTTTCGACCCTGGGACAGGCGACCATGAAGCTTTCTTT. Its protein is CASSFDPGTGDHEAFF.